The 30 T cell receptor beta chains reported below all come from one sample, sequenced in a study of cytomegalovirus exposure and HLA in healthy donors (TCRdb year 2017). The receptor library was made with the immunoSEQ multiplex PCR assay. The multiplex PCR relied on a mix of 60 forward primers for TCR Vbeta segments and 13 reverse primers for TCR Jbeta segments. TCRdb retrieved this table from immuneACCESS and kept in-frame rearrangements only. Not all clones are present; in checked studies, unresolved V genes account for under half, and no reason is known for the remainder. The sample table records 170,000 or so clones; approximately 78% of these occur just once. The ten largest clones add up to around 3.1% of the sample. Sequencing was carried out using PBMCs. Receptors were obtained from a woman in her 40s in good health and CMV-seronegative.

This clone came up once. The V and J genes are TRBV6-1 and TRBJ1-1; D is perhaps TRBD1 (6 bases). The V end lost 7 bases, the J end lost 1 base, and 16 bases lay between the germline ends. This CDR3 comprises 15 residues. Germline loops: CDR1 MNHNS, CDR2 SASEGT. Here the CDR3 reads CASKAAGGRNTEAFF. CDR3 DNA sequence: TGTGCCAGCAAAGCAGCGGGGGGGCGGAACACTGAAGCTTTCTTT.

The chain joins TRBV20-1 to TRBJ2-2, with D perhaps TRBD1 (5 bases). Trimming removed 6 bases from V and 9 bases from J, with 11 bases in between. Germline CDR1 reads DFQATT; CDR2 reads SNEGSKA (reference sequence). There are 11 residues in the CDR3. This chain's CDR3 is CSAHQGRELFF. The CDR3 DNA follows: TGCAGTGCCCATCAGGGCCGGGAGCTGTTTTTT.

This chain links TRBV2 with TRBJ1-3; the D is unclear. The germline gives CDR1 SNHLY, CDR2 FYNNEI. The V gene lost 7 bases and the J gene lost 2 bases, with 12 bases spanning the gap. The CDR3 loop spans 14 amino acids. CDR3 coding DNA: TGTGCCAGCAAGACGACAAGTACTGGAAACACCATATATTTT. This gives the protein CASKTTSTGNTIYF.

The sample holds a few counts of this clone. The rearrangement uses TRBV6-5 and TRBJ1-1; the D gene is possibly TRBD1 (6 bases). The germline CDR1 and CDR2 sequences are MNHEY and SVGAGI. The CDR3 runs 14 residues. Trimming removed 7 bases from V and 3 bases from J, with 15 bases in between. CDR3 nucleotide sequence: TGTGCCAGCACCCGGGGGGCAGGGGACACTGAAGCTTTCTTT. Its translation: CASTRGAGDTEAFF.

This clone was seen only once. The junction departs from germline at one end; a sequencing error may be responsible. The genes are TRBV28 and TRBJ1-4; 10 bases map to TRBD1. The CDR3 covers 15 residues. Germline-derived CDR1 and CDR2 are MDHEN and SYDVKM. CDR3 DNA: TGTGCCAGCAGTACACCGGGACAGGGGAATGAAAAACTGCTTTTT. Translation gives CASSTPGQGNEKLLF.

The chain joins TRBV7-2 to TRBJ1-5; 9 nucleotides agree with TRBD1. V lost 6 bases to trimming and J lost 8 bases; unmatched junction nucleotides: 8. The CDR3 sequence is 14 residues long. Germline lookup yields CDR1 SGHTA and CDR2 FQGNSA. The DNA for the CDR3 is TGTGCCAGCAGTTCTAGACAGGGGGGTAAGCCCCAGCATTTT. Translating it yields CASSSRQGGKPQHF.

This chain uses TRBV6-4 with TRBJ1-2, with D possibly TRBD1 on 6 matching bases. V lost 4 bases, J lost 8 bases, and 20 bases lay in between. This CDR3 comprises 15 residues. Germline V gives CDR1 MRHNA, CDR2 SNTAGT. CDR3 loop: CASSAGQQGPQGYTF. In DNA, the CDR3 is TGTGCCAGCAGTGCCGGTCAACAGGGACCTCAGGGCTACACCTTC.

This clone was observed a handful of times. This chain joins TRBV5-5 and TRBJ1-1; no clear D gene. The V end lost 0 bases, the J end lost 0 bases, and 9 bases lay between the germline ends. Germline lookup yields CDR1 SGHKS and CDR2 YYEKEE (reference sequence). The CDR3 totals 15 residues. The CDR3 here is CASSLAVSVNTEAFF. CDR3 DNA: TGTGCCAGCAGCTTGGCGGTCAGCGTGAACACTGAAGCTTTCTTT.

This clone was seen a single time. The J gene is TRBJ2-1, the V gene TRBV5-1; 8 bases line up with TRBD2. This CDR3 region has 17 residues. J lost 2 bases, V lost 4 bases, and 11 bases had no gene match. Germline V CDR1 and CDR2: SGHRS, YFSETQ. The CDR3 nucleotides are TGCGCCAGCAGCCCCGACCGGGCGGGGGGCACCTACAATGAGCAGTTCTTC. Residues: CASSPDRAGGTYNEQFF.

The CDR3 here is CASSHSSNWGQTNYEQYF. The CDR3 DNA follows: TGCGCCAGCAGCCATTCGTCCAATTGGGGACAGACGAACTACGAGCAGTACTTC. V and J are TRBV4-1 and TRBJ2-7, with 7 bases matching TRBD1. Germline CDR1 reads MGHRA; CDR2 reads YSYEKL. This CDR3 spans 18 amino acids. The J segment lost 3 bases and the V segment lost 3 bases, leaving 17 bases of the junction unmatched.

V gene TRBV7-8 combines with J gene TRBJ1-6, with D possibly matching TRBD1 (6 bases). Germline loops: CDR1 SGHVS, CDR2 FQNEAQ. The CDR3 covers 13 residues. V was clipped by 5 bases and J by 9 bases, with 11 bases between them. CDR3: CASSPGASSPLHF. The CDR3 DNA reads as TGTGCCAGCAGCCCAGGGGCGTCTTCACCCCTCCACTTT. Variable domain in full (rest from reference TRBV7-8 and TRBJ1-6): GAGVSQSPRYKVAKRGQDVALRCDPISGHVSLFWYQQALGQGPEFLTYFQNEAQLDKSGLPSDRFFAERPEGSVSTLKIQRTQQEDSAVYLCASSPGASSPLHFGNGTRLTVT.

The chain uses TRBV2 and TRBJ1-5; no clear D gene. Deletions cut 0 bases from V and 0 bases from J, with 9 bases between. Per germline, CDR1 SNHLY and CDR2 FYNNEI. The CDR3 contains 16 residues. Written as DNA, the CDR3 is TGTGCCAGCAGTGAAGCCCTCCGGGGTAGCAATCAGCCCCAGCATTTT. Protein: CASSEALRGSNQPQHF.

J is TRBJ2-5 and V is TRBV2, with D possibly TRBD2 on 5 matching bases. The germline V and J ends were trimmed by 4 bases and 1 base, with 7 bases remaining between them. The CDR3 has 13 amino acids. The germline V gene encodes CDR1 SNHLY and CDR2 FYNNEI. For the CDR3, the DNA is TGTGCCAGCAGTGTGGGGAGCCAAGAGACCCAGTACTTC. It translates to CASSVGSQETQYF.

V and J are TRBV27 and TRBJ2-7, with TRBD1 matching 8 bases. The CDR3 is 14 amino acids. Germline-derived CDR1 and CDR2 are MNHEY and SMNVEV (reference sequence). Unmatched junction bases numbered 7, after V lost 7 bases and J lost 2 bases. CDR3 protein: CASKRQQGAYEQYF. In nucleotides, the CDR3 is TGTGCCAGCAAGCGACAACAGGGGGCCTACGAGCAGTACTTC.

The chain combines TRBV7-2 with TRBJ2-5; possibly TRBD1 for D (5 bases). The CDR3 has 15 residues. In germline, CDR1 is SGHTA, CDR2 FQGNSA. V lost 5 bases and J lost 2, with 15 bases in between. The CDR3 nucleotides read TGTGCCAGCAGCGGGGCTGGGGCCGTTCAAGAGACCCAGTACTTC. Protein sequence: CASSGAGAVQETQYF.

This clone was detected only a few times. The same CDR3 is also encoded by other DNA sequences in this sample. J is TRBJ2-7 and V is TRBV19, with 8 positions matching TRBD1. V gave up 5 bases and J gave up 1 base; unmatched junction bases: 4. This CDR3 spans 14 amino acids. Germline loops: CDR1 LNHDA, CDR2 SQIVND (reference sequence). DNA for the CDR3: TGTGCCAGTAGTCTCACAGGGGGGTCCTACGAGCAGTACTTC. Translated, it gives CASSLTGGSYEQYF.

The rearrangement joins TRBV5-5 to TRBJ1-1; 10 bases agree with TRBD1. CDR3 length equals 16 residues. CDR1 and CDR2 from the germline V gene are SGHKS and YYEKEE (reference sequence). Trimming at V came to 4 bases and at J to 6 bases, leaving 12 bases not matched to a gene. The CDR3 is CASSPAGGQGLSEAFF. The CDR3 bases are TGTGCCAGCAGCCCAGCCGGGGGACAGGGGCTTTCTGAAGCTTTCTTT.

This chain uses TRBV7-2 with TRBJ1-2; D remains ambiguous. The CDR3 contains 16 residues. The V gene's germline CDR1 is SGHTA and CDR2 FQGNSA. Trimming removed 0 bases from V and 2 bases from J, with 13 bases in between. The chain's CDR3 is CASSLARGGRNYGYTF. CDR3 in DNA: TGTGCCAGCAGCTTAGCGCGGGGAGGGAGGAACTATGGCTACACCTTC.

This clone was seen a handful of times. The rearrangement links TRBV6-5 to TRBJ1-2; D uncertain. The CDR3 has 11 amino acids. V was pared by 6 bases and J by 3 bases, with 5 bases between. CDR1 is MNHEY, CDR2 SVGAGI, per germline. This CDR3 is CASRDYYGYTF. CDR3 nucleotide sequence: TGTGCCAGCAGAGACTACTATGGCTACACCTTC.

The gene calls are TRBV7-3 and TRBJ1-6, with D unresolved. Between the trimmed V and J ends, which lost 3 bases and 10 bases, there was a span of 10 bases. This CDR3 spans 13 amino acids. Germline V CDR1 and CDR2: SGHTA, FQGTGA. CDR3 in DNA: TGTGCCAGCAGCTTTGTCACAGACTCACCCCTCCACTTT. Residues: CASSFVTDSPLHF.

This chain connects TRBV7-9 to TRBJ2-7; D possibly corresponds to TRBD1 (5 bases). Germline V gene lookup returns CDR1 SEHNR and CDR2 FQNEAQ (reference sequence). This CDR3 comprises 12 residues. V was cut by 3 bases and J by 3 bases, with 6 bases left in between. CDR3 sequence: CASSFDSYEQYF. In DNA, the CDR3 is TGTGCCAGCAGCTTTGACAGCTACGAGCAGTACTTC.

Written as DNA, the CDR3 is TGTGCCACCACCTTCTCAGGGCTCAGCGAAGCTTTCTTT. Amino acids: CATTFSGLSEAFF. The chain uses TRBV19 and TRBJ1-1, with D possibly TRBD1 on 5 matching bases. CDR1 is LNHDA and CDR2 is SQIVND in the germline V gene (reference sequence). The length of the CDR3 is 13 residues. The V end lost 10 bases, the J end lost 8 bases, and 20 bases lay between the germline ends.

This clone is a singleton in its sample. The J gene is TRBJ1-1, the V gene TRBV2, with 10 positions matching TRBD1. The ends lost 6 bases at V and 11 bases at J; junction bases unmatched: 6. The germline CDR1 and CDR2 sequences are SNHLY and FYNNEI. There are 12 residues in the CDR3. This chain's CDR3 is CASSRDRGWAFF. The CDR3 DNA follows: TGTGCCAGCAGCCGGGACAGGGGTTGGGCTTTCTTT.

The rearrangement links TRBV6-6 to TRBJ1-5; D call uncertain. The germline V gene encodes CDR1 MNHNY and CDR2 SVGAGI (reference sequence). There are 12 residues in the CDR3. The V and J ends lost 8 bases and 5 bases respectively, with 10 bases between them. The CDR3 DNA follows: TGTGCCAGCGCCGGAACAGATCAGCCCCAGCATTTT. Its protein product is CASAGTDQPQHF.

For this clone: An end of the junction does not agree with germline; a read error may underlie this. The CDR3: CASGFIEKLFF. The CDR3 DNA reads as TGTGCCAGCGGCTTCATTGAAAAACTGTTTTTT. The chain uses TRBV5-4 and TRBJ1-4, with D uncertain. This CDR3 comprises 11 residues. Germline CDR1 is SGHNT and CDR2 is YYREEE (reference sequence).

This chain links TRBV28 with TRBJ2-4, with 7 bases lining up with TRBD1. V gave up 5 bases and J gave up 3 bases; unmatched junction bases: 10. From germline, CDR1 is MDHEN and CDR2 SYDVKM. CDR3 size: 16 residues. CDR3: CASSGTAFILKNIQYF. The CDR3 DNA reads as TGTGCCAGCAGTGGGACAGCGTTTATCCTCAAAAACATTCAGTACTTC.

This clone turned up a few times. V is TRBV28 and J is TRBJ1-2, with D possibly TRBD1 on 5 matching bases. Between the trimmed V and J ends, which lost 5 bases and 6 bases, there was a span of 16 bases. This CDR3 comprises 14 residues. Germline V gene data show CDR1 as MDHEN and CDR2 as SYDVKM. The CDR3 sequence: CASSRGRVSHGYTF. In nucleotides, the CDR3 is TGTGCCAGCAGTCGTGGCAGGGTTTCGCATGGCTACACCTTC.

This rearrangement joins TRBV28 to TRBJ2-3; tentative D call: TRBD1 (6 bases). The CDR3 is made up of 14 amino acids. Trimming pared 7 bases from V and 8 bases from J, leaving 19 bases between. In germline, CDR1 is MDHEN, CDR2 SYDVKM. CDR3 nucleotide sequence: TGTGCCAGCACGCGTACCAGGGACAAGGGTACGCAGTATTTT. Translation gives CASTRTRDKGTQYF.

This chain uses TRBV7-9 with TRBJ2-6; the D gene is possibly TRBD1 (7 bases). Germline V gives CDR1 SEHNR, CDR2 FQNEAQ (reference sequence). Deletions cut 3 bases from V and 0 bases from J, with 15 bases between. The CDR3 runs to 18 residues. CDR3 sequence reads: CASSFGGGQSSGANVLTF. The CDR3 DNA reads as TGTGCCAGCAGCTTCGGAGGGGGCCAGAGCTCTGGGGCCAACGTCCTGACTTTC. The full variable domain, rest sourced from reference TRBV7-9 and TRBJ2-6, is DTGVSQNPRHKITKRGQNVTFRCDPISEHNRLYWYRQTLGQGPEFLTYFQNEAQLEKSRLLSDRFSAERPKGSFSTLEIQRTEQGDSAMYLCASSFGGGQSSGANVLTFGAGSRLTVL.

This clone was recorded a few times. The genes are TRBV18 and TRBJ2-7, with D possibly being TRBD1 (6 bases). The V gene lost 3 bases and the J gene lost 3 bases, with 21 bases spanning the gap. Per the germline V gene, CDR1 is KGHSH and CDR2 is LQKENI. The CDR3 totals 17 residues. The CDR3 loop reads CASSPIELTGPLYEQYF. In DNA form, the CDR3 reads TGTGCCAGCTCACCGATAGAGCTGACAGGACCCCTCTACGAGCAGTACTTC.